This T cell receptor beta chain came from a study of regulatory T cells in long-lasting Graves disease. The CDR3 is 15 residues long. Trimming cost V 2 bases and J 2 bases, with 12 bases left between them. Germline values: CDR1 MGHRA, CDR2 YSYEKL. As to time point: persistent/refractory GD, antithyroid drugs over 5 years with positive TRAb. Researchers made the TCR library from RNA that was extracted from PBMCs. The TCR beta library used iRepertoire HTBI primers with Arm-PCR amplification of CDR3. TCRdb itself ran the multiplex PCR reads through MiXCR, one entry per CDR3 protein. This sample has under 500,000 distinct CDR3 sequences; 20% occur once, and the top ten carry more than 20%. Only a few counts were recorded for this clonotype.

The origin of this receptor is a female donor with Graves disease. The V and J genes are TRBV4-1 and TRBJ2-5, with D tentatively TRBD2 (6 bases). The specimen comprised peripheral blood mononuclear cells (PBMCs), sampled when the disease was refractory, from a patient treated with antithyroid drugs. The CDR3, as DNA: TGCGCCAGCAGCCAAAATCCCCGGGGGCAAGAGACCCAGTACTTC. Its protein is CASSQNPRGQETQYF.